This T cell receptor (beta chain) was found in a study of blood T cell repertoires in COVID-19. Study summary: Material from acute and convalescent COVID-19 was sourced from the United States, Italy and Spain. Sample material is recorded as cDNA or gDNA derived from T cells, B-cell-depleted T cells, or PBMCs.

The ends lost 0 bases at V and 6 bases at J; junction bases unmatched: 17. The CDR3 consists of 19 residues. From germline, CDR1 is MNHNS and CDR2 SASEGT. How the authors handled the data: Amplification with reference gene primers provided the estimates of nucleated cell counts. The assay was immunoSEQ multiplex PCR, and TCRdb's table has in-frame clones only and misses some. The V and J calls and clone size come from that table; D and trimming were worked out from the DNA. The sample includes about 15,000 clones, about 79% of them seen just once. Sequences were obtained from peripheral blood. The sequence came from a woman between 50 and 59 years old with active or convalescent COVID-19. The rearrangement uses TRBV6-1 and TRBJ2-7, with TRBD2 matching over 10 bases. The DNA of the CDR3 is TGTGCCAGCAGTGAAGCCCCCCTTAGCGGGAGGCTCCTATTCAGCGAGCAGTACTTC. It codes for CASSEAPLSGRLLFSEQYF.